The next 3 T cell receptor beta chains were all read from a single sample in a study of blood T cell repertoires in COVID-19. Method: immunoSEQ multiplex PCR; TCRdb's copy keeps in-frame clones and lacks some. This sample yields about 330,000 clones, of which over 75% are seen a single time; more than 9% belongs to the top ten. Sequenced input: PBMCs or T cells enriched from blood (not recorded which). Receptors were obtained from a woman under 30 who had recovered from COVID-19.

V and J are TRBV28 and TRBJ2-2; 11 bases fit TRBD2. Germline CDR1 reads MDHEN; CDR2 reads SYDVKM. The CDR3 contains 16 residues. Losses at the gene ends were 2 bases for V and 5 bases for J; bases not matched to a gene: 4. The CDR3: CASSLGVAGGTGELFF. CDR3 coding DNA: TGTGCCAGCAGTTTAGGCGTAGCGGGAGGGACCGGGGAGCTGTTTTTT.

The DNA of the CDR3 is TGTGCCAGCAGCTGGGGGACAGGGGGAGCTTTCTTT. This sequence encodes CASSWGTGGAFF. V usage is TRBV5-6 and J usage is TRBJ1-1; 11 positions match TRBD1. The germline V gene encodes CDR1 SGHDT and CDR2 YYEEEE. The CDR3 length is 12 residues. J lost 10 bases, V lost 3 bases, and 2 bases had no gene match.

The V gene is TRBV10-3, the J gene TRBJ1-6; 7 positions agree with TRBD1. Germline-derived CDR1 and CDR2 are ENHRY and SYGVKD. The CDR3 runs to 13 residues. J was trimmed by 3 bases and V by 9 bases; bases with no gene match: 2. CDR3 sequence: CAMGQNYNSPLHF. CDR3 nucleotide sequence: TGTGCCATGGGACAGAACTATAATTCACCCCTCCACTTT.